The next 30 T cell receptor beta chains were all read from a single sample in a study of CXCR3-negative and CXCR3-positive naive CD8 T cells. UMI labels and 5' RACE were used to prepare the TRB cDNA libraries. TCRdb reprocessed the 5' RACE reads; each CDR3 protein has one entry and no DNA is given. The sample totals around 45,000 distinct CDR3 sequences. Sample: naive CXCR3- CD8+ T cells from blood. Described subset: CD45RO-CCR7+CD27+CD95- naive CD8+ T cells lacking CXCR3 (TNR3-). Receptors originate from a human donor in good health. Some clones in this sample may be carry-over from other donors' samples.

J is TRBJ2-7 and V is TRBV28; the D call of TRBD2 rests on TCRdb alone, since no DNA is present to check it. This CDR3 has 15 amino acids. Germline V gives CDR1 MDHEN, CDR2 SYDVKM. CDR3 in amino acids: CASGVVAGEHYEQYF.

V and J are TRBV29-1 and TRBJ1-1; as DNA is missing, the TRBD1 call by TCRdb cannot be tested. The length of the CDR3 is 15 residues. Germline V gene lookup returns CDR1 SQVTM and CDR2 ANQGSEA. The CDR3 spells CSVLFRGEVNTEAFF.

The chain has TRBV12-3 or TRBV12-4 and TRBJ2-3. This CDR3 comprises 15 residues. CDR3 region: CASSTQRYQADTQYF.

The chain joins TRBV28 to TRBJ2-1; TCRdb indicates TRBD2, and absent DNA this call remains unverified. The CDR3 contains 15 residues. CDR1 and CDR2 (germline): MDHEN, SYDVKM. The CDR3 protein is CASSLTSSGSNEQFF.

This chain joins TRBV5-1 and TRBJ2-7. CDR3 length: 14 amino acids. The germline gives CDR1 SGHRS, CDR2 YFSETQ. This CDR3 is CASSYGQGPYEQYF.

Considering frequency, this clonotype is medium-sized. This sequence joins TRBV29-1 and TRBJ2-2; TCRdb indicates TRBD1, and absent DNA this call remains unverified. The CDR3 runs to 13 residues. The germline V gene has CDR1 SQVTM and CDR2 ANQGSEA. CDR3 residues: CSVGQVNTGELFF.

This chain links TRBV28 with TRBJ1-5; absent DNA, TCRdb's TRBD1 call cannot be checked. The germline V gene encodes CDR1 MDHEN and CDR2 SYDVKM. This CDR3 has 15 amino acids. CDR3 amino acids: CASSKTGGSNQPQHF.

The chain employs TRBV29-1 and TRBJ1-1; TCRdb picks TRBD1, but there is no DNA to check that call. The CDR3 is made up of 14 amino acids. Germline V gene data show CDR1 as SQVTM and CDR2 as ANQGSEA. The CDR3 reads CSVEFGQENTEAFF.

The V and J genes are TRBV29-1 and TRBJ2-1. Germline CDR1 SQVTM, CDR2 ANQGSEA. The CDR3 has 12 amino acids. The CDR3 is CSVEVYGNEQFF.

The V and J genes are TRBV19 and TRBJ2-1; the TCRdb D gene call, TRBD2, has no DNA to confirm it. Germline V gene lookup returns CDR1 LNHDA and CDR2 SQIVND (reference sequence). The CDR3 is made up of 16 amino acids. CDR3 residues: CASRTHPLSSYNEQFF.

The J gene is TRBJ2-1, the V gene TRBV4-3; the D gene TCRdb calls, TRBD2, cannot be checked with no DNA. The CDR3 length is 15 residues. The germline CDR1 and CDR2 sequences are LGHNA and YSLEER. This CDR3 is CASSRGLAGSNEQFF.

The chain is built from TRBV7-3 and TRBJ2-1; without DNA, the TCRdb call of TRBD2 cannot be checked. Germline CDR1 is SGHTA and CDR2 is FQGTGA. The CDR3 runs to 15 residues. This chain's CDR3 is CASSLIGGGGDEQFF.

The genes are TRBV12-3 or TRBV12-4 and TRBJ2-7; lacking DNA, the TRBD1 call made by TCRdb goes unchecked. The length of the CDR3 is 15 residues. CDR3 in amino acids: CASSPRDSKRYEQYF.

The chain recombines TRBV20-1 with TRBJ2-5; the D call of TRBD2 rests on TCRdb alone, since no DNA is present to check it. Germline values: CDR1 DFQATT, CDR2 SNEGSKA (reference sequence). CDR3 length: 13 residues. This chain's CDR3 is CSALGEREVTQYF.

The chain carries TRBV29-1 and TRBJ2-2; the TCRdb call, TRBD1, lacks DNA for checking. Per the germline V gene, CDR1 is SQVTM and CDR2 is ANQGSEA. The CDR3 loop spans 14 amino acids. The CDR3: CSVGSGRGTGELFF.

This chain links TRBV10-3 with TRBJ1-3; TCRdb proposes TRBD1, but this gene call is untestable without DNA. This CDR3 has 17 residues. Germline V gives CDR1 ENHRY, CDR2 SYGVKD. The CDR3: CAISGGHITPSGNTIYF.

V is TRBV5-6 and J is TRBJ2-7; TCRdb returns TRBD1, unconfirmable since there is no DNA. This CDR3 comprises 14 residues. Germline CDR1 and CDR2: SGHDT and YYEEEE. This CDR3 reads CASSRVPDGYEQYF.

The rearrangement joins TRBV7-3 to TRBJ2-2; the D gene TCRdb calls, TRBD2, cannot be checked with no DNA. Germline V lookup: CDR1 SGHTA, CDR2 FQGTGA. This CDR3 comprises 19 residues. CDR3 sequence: CASSLTGTSGGLFTGELFF. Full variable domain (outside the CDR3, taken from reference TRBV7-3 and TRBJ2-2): GAGVSQTPSNKVTEKGKYVELRCDPISGHTALYWYRQSLGQGPEFLIYFQGTGAADDSGLPNDRFFAVRPEGSVSTLKIQRTERGDSAVYLCASSLTGTSGGLFTGELFFGEGSRLTVL.

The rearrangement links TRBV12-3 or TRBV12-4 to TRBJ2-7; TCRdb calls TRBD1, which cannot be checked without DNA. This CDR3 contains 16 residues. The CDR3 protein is CASSPVGHPSSYEQYF.

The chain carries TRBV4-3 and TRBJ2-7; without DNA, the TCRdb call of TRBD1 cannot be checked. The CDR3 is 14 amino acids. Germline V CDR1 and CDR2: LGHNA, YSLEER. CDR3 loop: CASSPAGAGGEQYF.

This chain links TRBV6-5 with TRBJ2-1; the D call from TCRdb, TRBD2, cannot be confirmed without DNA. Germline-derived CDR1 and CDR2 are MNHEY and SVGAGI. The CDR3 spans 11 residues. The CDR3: CASKAGGEQFF.

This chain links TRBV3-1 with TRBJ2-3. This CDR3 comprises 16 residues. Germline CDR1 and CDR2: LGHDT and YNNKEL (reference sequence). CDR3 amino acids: CASSQDPIRGADTQYF.

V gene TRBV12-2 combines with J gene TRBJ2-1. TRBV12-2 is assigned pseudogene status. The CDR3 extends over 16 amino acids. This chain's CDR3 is CASRSPAVSSYNEQFF.

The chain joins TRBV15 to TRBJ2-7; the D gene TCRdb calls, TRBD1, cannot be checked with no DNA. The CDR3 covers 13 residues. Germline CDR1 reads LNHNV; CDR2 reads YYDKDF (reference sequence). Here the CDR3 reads CATSSVRPGEQYF.

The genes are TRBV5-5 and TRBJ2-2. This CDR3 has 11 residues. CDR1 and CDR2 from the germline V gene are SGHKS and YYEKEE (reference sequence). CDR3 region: CASSLMGELFF.

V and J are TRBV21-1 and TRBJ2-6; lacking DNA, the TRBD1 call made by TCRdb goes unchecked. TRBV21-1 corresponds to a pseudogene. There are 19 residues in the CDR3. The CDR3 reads CASRRGGGVYMAGANVLTF.

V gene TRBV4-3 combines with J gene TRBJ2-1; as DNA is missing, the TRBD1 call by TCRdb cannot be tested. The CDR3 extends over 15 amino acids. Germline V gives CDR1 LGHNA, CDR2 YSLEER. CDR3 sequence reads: CASSQGTGGYNEQFF.

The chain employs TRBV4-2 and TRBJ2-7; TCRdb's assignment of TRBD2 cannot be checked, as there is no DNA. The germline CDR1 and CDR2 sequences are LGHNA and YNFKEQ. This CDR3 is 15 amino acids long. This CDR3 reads CASSWRLAETYEQYF.

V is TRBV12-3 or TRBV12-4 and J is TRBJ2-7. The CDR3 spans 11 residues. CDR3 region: CASSAQNEQYF.

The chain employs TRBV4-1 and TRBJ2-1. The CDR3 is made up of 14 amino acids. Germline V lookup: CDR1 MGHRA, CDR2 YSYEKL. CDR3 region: CASSPTDRYNEQFF.